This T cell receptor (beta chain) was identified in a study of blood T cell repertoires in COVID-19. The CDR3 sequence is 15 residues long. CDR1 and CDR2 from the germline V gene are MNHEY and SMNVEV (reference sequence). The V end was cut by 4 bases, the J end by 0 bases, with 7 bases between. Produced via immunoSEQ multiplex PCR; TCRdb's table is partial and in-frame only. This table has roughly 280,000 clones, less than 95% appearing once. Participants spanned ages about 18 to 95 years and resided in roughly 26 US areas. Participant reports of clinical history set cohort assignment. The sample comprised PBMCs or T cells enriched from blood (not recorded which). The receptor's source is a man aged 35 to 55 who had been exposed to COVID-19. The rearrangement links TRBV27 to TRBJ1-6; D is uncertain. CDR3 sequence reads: CASSSQDSYNSPLHF. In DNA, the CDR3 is TGTGCCAGCAGTTCCCAGGACTCCTATAATTCACCCCTCCACTTT.